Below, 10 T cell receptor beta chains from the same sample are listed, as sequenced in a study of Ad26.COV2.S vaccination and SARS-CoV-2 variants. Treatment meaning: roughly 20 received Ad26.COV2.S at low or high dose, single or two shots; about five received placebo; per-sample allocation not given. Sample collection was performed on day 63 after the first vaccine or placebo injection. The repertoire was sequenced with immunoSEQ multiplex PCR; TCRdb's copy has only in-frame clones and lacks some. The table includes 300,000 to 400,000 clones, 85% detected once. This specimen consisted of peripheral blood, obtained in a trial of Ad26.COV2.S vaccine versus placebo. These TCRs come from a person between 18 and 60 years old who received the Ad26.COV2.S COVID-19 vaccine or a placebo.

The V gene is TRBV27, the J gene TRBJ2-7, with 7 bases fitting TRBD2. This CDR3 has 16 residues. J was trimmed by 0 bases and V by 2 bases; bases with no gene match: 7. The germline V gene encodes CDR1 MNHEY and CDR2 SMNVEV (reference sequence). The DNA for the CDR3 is TGTGCCAGCAGTTTACATCGGGCGGGAGCCTCCTACGAGCAGTACTTC. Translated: CASSLHRAGASYEQYF.

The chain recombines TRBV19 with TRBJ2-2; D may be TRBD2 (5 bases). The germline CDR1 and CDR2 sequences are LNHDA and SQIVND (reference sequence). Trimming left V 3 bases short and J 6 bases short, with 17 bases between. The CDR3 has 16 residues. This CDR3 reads CASSIEGSGFSGELFF. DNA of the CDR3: TGTGCCAGTAGTATTGAAGGGAGTGGGTTCTCCGGGGAGCTGTTTTTT.

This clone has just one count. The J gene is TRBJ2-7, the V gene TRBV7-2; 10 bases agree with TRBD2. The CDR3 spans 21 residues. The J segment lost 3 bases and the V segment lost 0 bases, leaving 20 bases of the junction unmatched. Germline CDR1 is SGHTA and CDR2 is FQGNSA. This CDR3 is CASSLAGGLAGVKCECYEQYF. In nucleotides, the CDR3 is TGTGCCAGCAGCTTAGCCGGGGGGCTAGCGGGAGTAAAATGTGAGTGCTACGAGCAGTACTTC. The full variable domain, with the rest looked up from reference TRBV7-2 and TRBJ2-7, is GAGVSQSPSNKVTEKGKDVELRCDPISGHTALYWYRQSLGQGLEFLIYFQGNSAPDKSGLPSDRFSAERTGGSVSTLTIQRTQQEDSAVYLCASSLAGGLAGVKCECYEQYFGPGTRLTVT.

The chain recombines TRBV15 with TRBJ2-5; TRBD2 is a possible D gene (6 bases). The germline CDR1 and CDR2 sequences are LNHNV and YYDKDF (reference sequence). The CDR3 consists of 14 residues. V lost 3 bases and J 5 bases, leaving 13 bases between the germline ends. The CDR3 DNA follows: TGTGCCACCAGCAGCGCGGGATTGATGGAGACCCAGTACTTC. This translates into CATSSAGLMETQYF.

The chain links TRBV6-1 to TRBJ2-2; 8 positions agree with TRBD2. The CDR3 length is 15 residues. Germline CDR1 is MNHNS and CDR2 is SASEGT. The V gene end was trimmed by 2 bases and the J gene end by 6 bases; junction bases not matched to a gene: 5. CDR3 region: CASSEIGGGPGELFF. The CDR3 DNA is TGTGCCAGCAGTGAAATCGGGGGGGGCCCCGGGGAGCTGTTTTTT.

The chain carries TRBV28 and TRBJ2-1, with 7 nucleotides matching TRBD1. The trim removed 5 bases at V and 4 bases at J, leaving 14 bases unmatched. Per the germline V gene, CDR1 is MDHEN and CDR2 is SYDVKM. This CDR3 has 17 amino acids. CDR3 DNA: TGTGCCAGCAGTGGGGGTGAACAGGGGTCGTTGTACAATGAGCAGTTCTTC. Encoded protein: CASSGGEQGSLYNEQFF. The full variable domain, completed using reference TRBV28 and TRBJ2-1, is DVKVTQSSRYLVKRTGEKVFLECVQDMDHENMFWYRQDPGLGLRLIYFSYDVKMKEKGDIPEGYSVSREKKERFSLILESASTNQTSMYLCASSGGEQGSLYNEQFFGPGTRLTVL.

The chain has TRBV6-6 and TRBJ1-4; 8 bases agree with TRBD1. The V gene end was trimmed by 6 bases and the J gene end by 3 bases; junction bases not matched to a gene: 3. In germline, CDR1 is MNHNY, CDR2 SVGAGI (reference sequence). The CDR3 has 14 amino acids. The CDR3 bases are TGTGCCAGCAGGTTACAGGGGGCTAATGAAAAACTGTTTTTT. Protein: CASRLQGANEKLFF.

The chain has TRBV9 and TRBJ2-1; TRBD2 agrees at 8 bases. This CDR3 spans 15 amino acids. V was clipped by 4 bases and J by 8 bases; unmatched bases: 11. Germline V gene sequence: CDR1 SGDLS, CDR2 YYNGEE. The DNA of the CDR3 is TGTGCCAGCAGCCCCCGGTTGAGCGGGAGCGATGAGCAGTTCTTC. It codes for CASSPRLSGSDEQFF.

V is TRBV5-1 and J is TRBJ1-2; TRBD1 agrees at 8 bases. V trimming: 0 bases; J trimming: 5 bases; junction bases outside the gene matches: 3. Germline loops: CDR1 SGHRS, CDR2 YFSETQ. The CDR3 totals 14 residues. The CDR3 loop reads CASSLEGQAYGYTF. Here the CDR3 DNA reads TGCGCCAGCAGCTTGGAGGGACAGGCTTATGGCTACACCTTC.

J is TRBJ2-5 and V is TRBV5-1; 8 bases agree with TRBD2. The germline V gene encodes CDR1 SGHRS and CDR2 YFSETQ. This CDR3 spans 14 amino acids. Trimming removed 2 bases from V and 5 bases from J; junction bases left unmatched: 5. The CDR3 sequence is CASSFSGNWETQYF. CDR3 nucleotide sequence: TGCGCCAGCAGCTTTAGCGGGAATTGGGAGACCCAGTACTTC.